A selection of T cell receptor beta chains follows, all from one sample in a study of CD8 T cells in Susac syndrome. TCRdb processed the immunoSEQ multiplex PCR reads anew with MiXCR; each CDR3 protein has one entry. The table has approximately 280,000 distinct CDR3 sequences, approximately 85% seen once. Material: CD8+ T cells from PBMCs. The source of these receptors is a human donor with multiple sclerosis. CDR3s include the opening cysteine and the closing phenylalanine or tryptophan. D genes are given only for firm matches. Part of the rows lack a size; the others show once, few, many or a class for expanded clones.

>-|TRBD1|TRBJ2-6|TRBV29-1
CSVGDRIINSGANVLTF
TGCAGCGTAGGGGACAGGATAATTAACTCTGGGGCCAACGTCCTGACTTTC
>-|-|TRBJ2-2|TRBV6-5
CASSYIAPANTGELFF
TGTGCCAGCAGTTACATTGCGCCCGCGAACACCGGGGAGCTGTTTTTT
>-|-|TRBJ2-2|TRBV7-9
CASSFKTSGELFF
TGTGCCAGCAGCTTTAAGACCTCCGGGGAGCTGTTTTTT
>-|TRBD1|TRBJ2-7|TRBV9
CAGSVGEQGFEQYF
TGTGCCGGCAGCGTAGGTGAACAGGGGTTCGAGCAGTACTTC
>-|-|TRBJ1-1|TRBV19
CASTHGNTEAFF
TGTGCCAGTACCCACGGGAACACTGAAGCTTTCTTT
>-|-|TRBJ2-1|TRBV7-3
CASSSRGPPPPNEQFF
TGTGCCAGCAGCTCCCGGGGACCCCCACCCCCCAATGAGCAGTTCTTC
>-|TRBD1|TRBJ1-4|TRBV27
CASATWRTGGREKLFF
TGTGCCAGCGCGACCTGGCGGACAGGGGGCCGTGAAAAACTGTTTTTT
>-|TRBD1|TRBJ2-3|TRBV24-1
CATSAETGGLTDTQYF
TGTGCCACCAGTGCCGAGACAGGGGGCTTGACAGATACGCAGTATTTT
>-|TRBD2|TRBJ2-1|TRBV7-9
CASSSTSGKGNEQFF
TGTGCCAGCAGCTCGACTAGCGGGAAGGGCAATGAGCAGTTCTTC
>-|-|TRBJ1-1|TRBV28
CASSPHGLTEAFF
TGTGCCAGCAGTCCCCATGGACTAACTGAAGCTTTCTTT
>-|TRBD1|TRBJ2-7|TRBV27
CASSPPGQRAYEQYF
TGTGCCAGCAGTCCTCCGGGACAGAGAGCCTACGAGCAGTACTTC
>once|-|TRBJ1-5|TRBV27
CASTPLGSNQPQHF
TGTGCCAGCACCCCTTTGGGGAGCAATCAGCCCCAGCATTTT
>once|-|TRBJ2-5|TRBV7-9
CASRGLKIETQYF
TGTGCCAGCAGAGGTCTTAAGATAGAGACCCAGTACTTC
>-|-|TRBJ1-6|TRBV11-3
CASSLDPSSPLHF
TGTGCCAGCAGCTTAGATCCCTCCTCACCCCTCCACTTT
>-|TRBD1|TRBJ1-5|TRBV28
CASSFVTGSLNQPQHF
TGTGCCAGCAGTTTCGTGACAGGGAGTCTCAATCAGCCCCAGCATTTT
>-|TRBD2|TRBJ2-5|TRBV27
CASSSRTSGSRETQYF
TGTGCCAGCAGTTCACGGACTAGCGGGAGTAGAGAGACCCAGTACTTC
>-|-|TRBJ2-1|TRBV27
CASTRGARFDEQFF
TGTGCCAGCACTCGAGGGGCCCGCTTCGATGAGCAGTTCTTC
>-|-|TRBJ1-6|TRBV27
CASSLRNSPLHF
TGTGCCAGCAGTTTACGGAATTCACCCCTCCACTTT